This T cell receptor beta chain was profiled in a study of cytomegalovirus exposure and HLA in healthy donors. Findings and limits, study-wide: 150 to 200 TCR beta chains were listed as cytomegalovirus-associated. The authors confirmed in vitro that a few CMV-associated chains were specific for CMV antigens.

Worth noting for this clone: What it binds is unknown.

The validation cohort, a group of 120 subjects, included the donors and was separate from the roughly 620-subject first cohort. With V trimmed by 3 bases and J by 2 bases, 6 bases remained unmatched. The CDR3 extends over 15 amino acids. Looked up from germline, CDR1 is SGHRS and CDR2 is YFSETQ. The assay was immunoSEQ multiplex PCR, and TCRdb's table has in-frame clones only and misses some. Of approximately 59,000 clones listed, around 92% are singletons. This sequence joins TRBV5-1 and TRBJ2-3, with TRBD2 identical over 7 bases. The receptor comes from a man in his late teens or twenties in good health and CMV-seropositive. The sample consisted of PBMCs. CDR3 protein: CASSSAGTTTDTQYF. CDR3 nucleotide sequence: TGCGCCAGCAGCTCGGCGGGGACTACCACAGATACGCAGTATTTT.